This T cell receptor beta chain came from a study of blood T cell repertoires in COVID-19. Profiled with immunoSEQ multiplex PCR; TCRdb holds only in-frame clones, not every one. The repertoire holds hundreds of thousands of clones, with about 86% as singletons. Germline CDR1 and CDR2: SGHTA and FQGTGA. The CDR3 loop spans 16 amino acids. V was clipped by 8 bases and J by 0 bases; unmatched bases: 7. V usage is TRBV7-3 and J usage is TRBJ2-6; TRBD1 agrees at 7 bases. The origin of this receptor is a woman in her forties or fifties with acute or convalescent COVID-19. The material sequenced was peripheral blood. In DNA form, the CDR3 reads TGTGCCAGCGGCAGACAGGGTATCTCTGGGGCCAACGTCCTGACTTTC. Translated, it gives CASGRQGISGANVLTF.